This T cell receptor (beta chain) was identified during a study of shared clonotypes between healthy human individuals. TCRdb's table, derived via immunoSEQ multiplex PCR, lists solely in-frame clones and lacks some. The sample lists about half a million clones, almost 80% occurring once. Trimming left V 5 bases short and J 2 bases short, with 3 bases between. Germline CDR1 and CDR2: SGHVS and FNYEAQ. The CDR3 has 11 residues. Sample: PBMCs. The chain couples TRBV7-6 to TRBJ2-5; D unresolved. The TCR sequence derives from a woman aged 35 to 49 in good health. Some clones in this sample may be carry-over from other donors' samples. The CDR3 loop reads CASSQQETQYF. In DNA form, the CDR3 reads TGTGCCAGCAGCCAACAAGAGACCCAGTACTTC.